The source of this T cell receptor (beta chain) is a study of early T cells in non-severe SARS-CoV-2 infection. Using its own MiXCR run on the 5' RACE reads, TCRdb lists one record per CDR3 protein. The sample contains around 100,000 distinct CDR3 sequences, roughly 14% of which appear only once. The receptor was derived from an adult who was a healthcare worker with PCR-confirmed SARS-CoV-2 infection or an uninfected control (not recorded which). Sample: whole blood.

The CDR3 coding sequence is TGCAGTGCTACCGGGACTCATATATACAATGAGCAGTTCTTC. Translation: CSATGTHIYNEQFF. The V gene is TRBV20-1, the J gene TRBJ2-1, with a possible D match to TRBD2 (6 bases). Germline CDR1 and CDR2: DFQATT and SNEGSKA (reference sequence). V was pared by 4 bases and J by 4 bases, with 14 bases between. This CDR3 is built from 14 residues.